This T cell receptor (beta chain) was captured in a study of blood T cell repertoires in COVID-19. Overall study context: The study drew acute and convalescent COVID-19 samples from the United States, Italy and Spain.

Clones were sequenced by immunoSEQ multiplex PCR, and TCRdb holds only the in-frame ones, with some missing. The sample gives about 210,000 clones, about 85% of which show up once; about 1.8% is in the top ten. This CDR3 has 13 residues. This clone was seen a single time. The gene calls are TRBV21-1 and TRBJ1-3; no DNA check was done on the table's D call, TRBD1. TRBV21-1 is designated a pseudogene. The sequenced sample was peripheral blood. The TCR was taken from a man aged 65 to 79 with acute or convalescent COVID-19. The CDR3 protein is CASSKRGRNTIYF. Here the CDR3 DNA reads TGTGCCAGCAGCAAAAGGGGTAGAAACACCATATATTTT.